This T cell receptor (beta chain) derives from a study of cytomegalovirus exposure and HLA in healthy donors. The wider study: HLA-typed donors were the source of about 85 million unique TCRs, which an early data release held.

The PCR used 60 Vbeta and 13 Jbeta primers. The data were produced by immunoSEQ multiplex PCR, yet TCRdb's version contains in-frame clones alone and is incomplete. The sample consists of about 200,000 clones, roughly four fifths of them appearing once. The CDR3 runs 15 residues. After removal of 6 bases from V and 9 bases from J, the junction contained 15 bases not matched to a gene. Per the germline V gene, CDR1 is MDHEN and CDR2 is SYDVKM. Sequencing was done on a sample of PBMCs. The chain is built from TRBV28 and TRBJ2-7, with 9 positions matching TRBD1. The TCR comes from a woman between 50 and 59 years old in good health and CMV-seropositive. CDR3 sequence (DNA): TGTGCCAGCAGGGAGGGGACAGGGCCCTCCGAGTGGCAGTACTTC. It encodes CASREGTGPSEWQYF. The full variable domain, in which reference TRBV28 and TRBJ2-7 provide the parts outside the CDR3, is DVKVTQSSRYLVKRTGEKVFLECVQDMDHENMFWYRQDPGLGLRLIYFSYDVKMKEKGDIPEGYSVSREKKERFSLILESASTNQTSMYLCASREGTGPSEWQYFGPGTRLTVT.